Reported below is one T cell receptor (beta chain). Its antigen is not identified. The data were taken from a study of post-analysis software for immune sequencing data. Study in general: Courses of disease covered relapsing-remitting, secondary progressive and progressive-relapsing multiple sclerosis. Study conclusions and caveats: Relative to controls, patients with multiple sclerosis showed significantly lower normalized Chao1 diversity. Five TRBV segments occurring more often in patients than controls included TRBV5-6, TRBV5-1 and TRBV20-1. Same-batch samples co-clustered strongly by F measure.

The TCR beta cDNA libraries carried unique molecular identifiers. T cells numbering roughly 0.9 to 11 million gave rise to a few hundred thousand cDNA molecules. TCRdb itself ran the PCR reads through MiXCR, one entry per CDR3 protein. The sample includes roughly 620,000 distinct CDR3 sequences, around 47% of them seen just once. Germline trimming cut 3 bases from V and 2 bases from J; bases unmatched to any gene: 8. From germline, CDR1 is SGHKS and CDR2 YYEKEE (reference sequence). The CDR3 length is 16 residues. The V gene is TRBV5-5, the J gene TRBJ1-2; 9 nucleotides agree with TRBD1. Material: blood. The TCR was taken from a girl between 5 and 17 years old with multiple sclerosis. The CDR3 DNA reads as TGTGCCAGCAGCTCAAGCACAGGGGGCGCGAACTATGGCTACACCTTC. The encoded protein is CASSSSTGGANYGYTF.